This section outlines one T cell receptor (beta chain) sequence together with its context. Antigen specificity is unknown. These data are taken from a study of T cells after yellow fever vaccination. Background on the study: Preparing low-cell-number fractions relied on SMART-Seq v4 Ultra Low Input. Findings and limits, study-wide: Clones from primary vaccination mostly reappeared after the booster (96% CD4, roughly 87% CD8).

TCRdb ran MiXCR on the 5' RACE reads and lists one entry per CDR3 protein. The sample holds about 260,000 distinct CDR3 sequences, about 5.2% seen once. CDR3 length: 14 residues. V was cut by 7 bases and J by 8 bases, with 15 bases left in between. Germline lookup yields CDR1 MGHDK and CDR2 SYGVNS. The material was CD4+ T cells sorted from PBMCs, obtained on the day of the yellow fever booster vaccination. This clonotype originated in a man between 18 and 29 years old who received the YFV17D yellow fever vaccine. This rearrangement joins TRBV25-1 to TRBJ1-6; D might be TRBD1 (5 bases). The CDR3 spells CASTSGTSDSPLHF. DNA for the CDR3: TGTGCCAGCACATCCGGGACGTCGGATTCACCCCTCCACTTT. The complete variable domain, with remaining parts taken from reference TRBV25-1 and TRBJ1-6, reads EADIYQTPRYLVIGTGKKITLECSQTMGHDKMYWYQQDPGMELHLIHYSYGVNSTEKGDLSSESTVSRIRTEHFPLTLESARPSHTSQYLCASTSGTSDSPLHFGNGTRLTVT.